These 13 T cell receptor beta chains were all obtained from the same sample, sequenced in a study of blood T cell repertoires in COVID-19. Assay: immunoSEQ multiplex PCR; the TCRdb copy retains only in-frame clones and omits some. This table has 150,000 to 200,000 clones, approximately 80% appearing once. The sample was PBMCs or T cells enriched from blood (not recorded which). The receptors here all came from a middle-aged man who had recovered from COVID-19.

The chain employs TRBV2 and TRBJ2-2, with D possibly TRBD1 on 5 matching bases. There are 15 residues in the CDR3. Germline V lookup: CDR1 SNHLY, CDR2 FYNNEI. The V gene lost 8 bases and the J gene lost 2 bases, with 15 bases spanning the gap. The CDR3 protein is CASVAQGRNTGELFF. CDR3 in DNA: TGTGCCAGCGTCGCTCAGGGTCGAAACACCGGGGAGCTGTTTTTT.

This chain joins TRBV19 and TRBJ1-1; 8 nucleotides match TRBD1. Germline lookup yields CDR1 LNHDA and CDR2 SQIVND (reference sequence). This CDR3 is built from 14 residues. J was trimmed by 5 bases and V by 7 bases; bases with no gene match: 9. CDR3 protein: CASIGGRGLTEAFF. In nucleotides, the CDR3 is TGTGCCAGTATCGGAGGCAGGGGGCTGACTGAAGCTTTCTTT.

This clone was seen only a few times. CDR3 sequence reads: CASNIWDTYEQYV. CDR3 sequence (DNA): TGTGCCAGCAATATCTGGGACACCTACGAGCAGTACGTC. The chain has TRBV6-5 and TRBJ2-7; perhaps TRBD1 as D (6 bases). Germline assignment: CDR1 MNHEY and CDR2 SVGAGI. Trimming removed 7 bases at V and 2 bases at J, with 12 bases between. The CDR3 length is 13 residues.

This chain uses TRBV28 with TRBJ2-3; 8 bases match TRBD2. The CDR3 has 16 residues. The V and J ends lost 6 bases and 4 bases, in that order; junction bases with no gene match: 12. Looked up from germline, CDR1 is MDHEN and CDR2 is SYDVKM. The CDR3 is CASSPPGLEAADTQYF. The CDR3 nucleotides read TGTGCCAGCAGCCCCCCGGGACTAGAAGCCGCAGATACGCAGTATTTT.

This clone was counted a single time. This sequence joins TRBV18 and TRBJ1-3; possibly TRBD1 for D (6 bases). V gave up 3 bases and J gave up 0 bases, with 12 bases separating them. There are 16 residues in the CDR3. Germline V lookup: CDR1 KGHSH, CDR2 LQKENI. CDR3 coding DNA: TGTGCCAGCTCACCTATTCGGACAGACTCTGGAAACACCATATATTTT. Translation gives CASSPIRTDSGNTIYF.

This chain uses TRBV21-1 with TRBJ1-2; the table gives TRBD1 as D, unverified against the DNA. TRBV21-1 represents a pseudogene. The CDR3 runs 22 residues. The CDR3 DNA is TGTGCCAGCAGCAAAATTAACATTTCTAAAGGAAGTAACAGGGGGCAGACGAATGGCTACACCTTC. Protein: CASSKINISKGSNRGQTNGYTF.

CDR3 amino acids: CSVRAGSEQYV. CDR3 DNA sequence: TGCAGCGTCCGGGCGGGGTCCGAGCAGTACGTC. The chain is built from TRBV29-1 and TRBJ2-7; TRBD2 is a possible D gene (6 bases). CDR1 is SQVTM and CDR2 is ANQGSEA in the germline V gene. V was cut by 6 bases and J by 6 bases, with 12 bases left in between. CDR3 length: 11 residues.

The CDR3 DNA follows: TGTGCCAGCAGGGGACAGATGCCTGGAAACACCATATATTTT. Its translation: CASRGQMPGNTIYF. The chain links TRBV3-1 (or the pseudogene TRBV3-2) to TRBJ1-3; 7 bases are a match to TRBD1. The junction had 4 bases not matched to a gene; V was cut back by 6 bases and J by 2 bases. The CDR3 has 14 residues. Germline CDR1 reads LGHDT; CDR2 reads YNNKEL (reference sequence).

This chain connects TRBV19 to TRBJ1-2, with D hard to call. With 5 bases removed from V and 4 bases from J, the gap between germline ends came to 11 bases. The CDR3 contains 13 residues. Per the germline V gene, CDR1 is LNHDA and CDR2 is SQIVND (reference sequence). CDR3 DNA sequence: TGTGCCAGTAGTCCGGTTGGTTCCTATGGCTACACCTTC. Translation gives CASSPVGSYGYTF.

This chain links TRBV7-8 with TRBJ2-5; TRBD2 is a possible D gene (5 bases). The CDR3 has 14 residues. Germline-derived CDR1 and CDR2 are SGHVS and FQNEAQ. Trimming took off 1 base at V and 3 bases at J, with 9 bases between the two ends. The DNA of the CDR3 is TGTGCCAGCAGCTTAGGGACTGCCGAAGAGACCCAGTACTTC. Its protein product is CASSLGTAEETQYF.

The chain couples TRBV14 to TRBJ1-6, with D tentatively TRBD1 (6 bases). Trimming shortened V by 0 bases and J by 11 bases, and 14 bases separated the two germline ends. Germline-derived CDR1 and CDR2 are SGHDN and FVKESK. This CDR3 region has 15 residues. In DNA, the CDR3 is TGTGCCAGCAGCCAAGAAGAGGGGAACAGGGCACCCCTCCACTTT. This encodes CASSQEEGNRAPLHF.

The V and J genes are TRBV5-1 and TRBJ2-3; 10 positions agree with TRBD2. This CDR3 contains 18 residues. With V trimmed by 1 base and J by 0 bases, 8 bases remained unmatched. Germline V CDR1 and CDR2: SGHRS, YFSETQ. DNA of the CDR3: TGCGCCAGCAGCTTGCGGGAAGCGGGGGGGTTCAGCACAGATACGCAGTATTTT. Amino acid sequence: CASSLREAGGFSTDTQYF.

This chain joins TRBV18 and TRBJ2-5, with unresolved D. V was shortened by 3 bases and J by 2 bases, with 4 bases between the two germline ends. The CDR3 is 12 amino acids. Germline V gene sequence: CDR1 KGHSH, CDR2 LQKENI. DNA of the CDR3: TGTGCCAGCTCACCTCTGCAAGAGACCCAGTACTTC. Translating gives CASSPLQETQYF.